This T cell receptor beta chain appears in the sequencing data of a study of CD8 T cells in ankylosing spondylitis. General study results and limits: Some of these motif variants have turned up before, in reports on reactive arthritis synovial fluid and blood. Ankylosing spondylitis blood seemed to carry a telltale TCR beta motif made of eight highly homologous variants. According to the report, clones linked to the disease were significantly enriched in matched synovial fluid samples taken from ankylosing spondylitis patients.

Only a few counts were recorded for this clonotype. Its antigen remains unidentified. The germline gives CDR1 SGHVS, CDR2 FNYEAQ. The V segment lost 5 bases and the J segment 10 bases; nucleotides outside the gene matches: 6. The CDR3 has 13 amino acids. For TCR beta, libraries came from quantitative 5'-RACE with molecular barcodes. Via MiXCR, TCRdb re-called the 5' RACE reads, giving one row per CDR3 protein. Of 350,000 to 550,000 distinct CDR3 sequences in the sample, roughly 26% were seen once. The rearrangement uses TRBV7-6 and TRBJ2-1; 9 bases agree with TRBD1. The material sequenced was blood, either unsorted or a sorted T cell fraction (not recorded which). The sequence came from a male donor with ankylosing spondylitis. The CDR3 here is CASSGTGGLEQFF. Here the CDR3 DNA reads TGTGCCAGCAGCGGTACAGGGGGCCTGGAGCAGTTCTTC.